This T cell receptor (beta chain) appears in the sequencing data of a study of blood T cell repertoires in COVID-19 (dated by TCRdb to the early 2020s). Study-wide context: Collaborator samples came from the United States, Italy and Spain and covered acute and convalescent phases of COVID-19. The material from the prospective study consisted of cDNA or gDNA derived from T cells, B-cell-depleted T cells, or PBMCs. Subjects who had been exposed to COVID-19, were actively infected with it, or had recovered from it provided the deeply sampled blood TCRbeta repertoires that made up the dataset. The repertoires were released in a freely available public database meant as a resource for research on the immune response to SARS-CoV-2. Samples were obtained from the ongoing ImmuneRACE study (first 160 participants) and from 1,200 or so subjects provided by 6 global collaborators. A de-identified subject ID, COVID-19 status, age in years and sex were almost always included in the sample metadata. Where available, HLA class I and class II types were obtained from metadata supplied by the sample provider rather than from assay-based typing.

Collaborating institutions collected whole blood in K2EDTA tubes following their own protocols. Collaborator samples were shipped for TCRbeta analysis as frozen whole blood, isolated PBMCs, or DNA extracted from either sample type. Sequences MNHEY (CDR1) and SVGAGI (CDR2) are obtained from the germline V gene. The CDR3 goes from the cysteine to the phenylalanine over 15 residues. CDR3 DNA only is kept here, 45 bases in frame from base 1. V and J lose 6 bases and 2 bases, and a span of 17 bases separates them. The immunoSEQ Assay, a bias-controlled multiplex PCR, was used to amplify TCRbeta CDR3 regions from genomic DNA. The authors' analysis ran thus. The number of nucleated cells in each sample was estimated from the amplification of reference gene primers within the assay. To quantify the absolute abundance of each unique TCRbeta CDR3 rearrangement, sequence reads were collapsed and filtered. For each sample, productive Simpson clonality was calculated as the square root of Simpson's diversity index over productive rearrangements. TCRdb's version of the immuneACCESS table is confined to in-frame rearrangements and falls short of the full clone set. An unresolved V gene accounts for under half of the shortfall where checked; the remainder is of unknown origin. The DNA gave D and trimming, while V, J and clone size come from that table. Across this sample there are 100,000 or so clones, with roughly four fifths seen only once. In total, the top ten clones hold 20% to 25% of the sample.

Broader findings and caveats from the paper: The amount of clinical and demographic metadata varied by source and participant and was provided uncurated.

About this clone: It lacks a known antigen. Qualities for individual bases were not recorded, and no much larger clone is one base off.

The chain couples TRBV6-5 to TRBJ2-7; perhaps TRBD1 is the D gene, with 6 bases matching. Sequences were obtained from peripheral blood. The sequence was obtained from a man between 65 and 85 years old with active or convalescent COVID-19. The nucleotide sequence is TGTGCCAGCAGACGGGGACAATTGGATACCTACGAGCAGTACTTC. The resulting protein is CASRRGQLDTYEQYF.